This T cell receptor (beta chain) was retrieved from a study of cytomegalovirus exposure and HLA in healthy donors. Study-wide background: In terms of ancestry, the Caucasian-associated cluster contained roughly 80% of the 350 to 450 genotyped donors.

Overall study results and limits: Earlier findings revealed that most TCR beta V segments proved productive either about 87% or about 30% of the time. Later analysis identified several of the most significant clusters that appeared linked to common viral pathogens.

This clone was found a few times. Its antigen is not identified. Vbeta (60) and Jbeta (13) primers were used in the PCR. Assay used: immunoSEQ multiplex PCR; TCRdb lists only in-frame clones, some missing. This sample has roughly 120,000 clones, with approximately 74% found just once. V lost 2 bases and J 2 bases, leaving 9 bases between the germline ends. The V gene's germline CDR1 is LGHNT and CDR2 FRNRAP. The CDR3 covers 14 residues. The receptor's source is a woman between 40 and 55 years old in good health and CMV-seropositive. The material sequenced was PBMCs. The rearrangement joins TRBV12-5 to TRBJ2-5, with a tentative D call TRBD1 (6 bases). CDR3 in DNA: TGTGCTAGTGGTTTGTACGGACAGCAAGAGACCCAGTACTTC. It specifies CASGLYGQQETQYF.